The 2 T cell receptor beta chains reported below all come from one sample, sequenced in a study of OX40 agonist ivuxolimab in advanced cancers. Sequencing used immunoSEQ multiplex PCR; TCRdb keeps in-frame clones, though not all of them. Among 70,000 to 80,000 clones, around 88% were seen once, and the ten largest hold around 0.9%. The source material was CD4+ or CD8+ T cells sorted from blood, sampled in a trial of the OX40 agonist ivuxolimab. These receptors were obtained from an adult with an advanced solid tumor such as melanoma, head and neck, liver or kidney cancer.

This clone was picked up a small number of times. V usage is TRBV7-7 and J usage is TRBJ2-1; weak D call: TRBD2 (6 bases). The ends were cut back, 3 bases at V and 8 bases at J, with 17 bases in the middle. In germline, CDR1 is SSHAT, CDR2 FNYEAQ (reference sequence). This CDR3 has 15 residues. The CDR3 DNA reads TGTGCCAGCAGCTTGGATGGAGGGCCAGCGGATGAGCAGTTCTTC. Protein: CASSLDGGPADEQFF.

The chain has TRBV5-6 and TRBJ2-7; D may be TRBD1 or TRBD2 (5 bases each). The CDR3 covers 14 residues. Between the trimmed V and J ends, which lost 4 bases and 1 base, there was a span of 12 bases. The V gene's germline CDR1 is SGHDT and CDR2 YYEEEE. The CDR3 bases are TGTGCCAGCAGCCTACTATGGGGGTCCTACGAGCAGTACTTC. Residues: CASSLLWGSYEQYF. The whole variable domain, remainder taken from reference TRBV5-6 and TRBJ2-7, is DAGVTQSPTHLIKTRGQQVTLRCSPKSGHDTVSWYQQALGQGPQFIFQYYEEEERQRGNFPDRFSGHQFPNYSSELNVNALLLGDSALYLCASSLLWGSYEQYFGPGTRLTVT.